Each of the 19 T cell receptor beta chains below was sequenced from the same sample in a study of PD-L1 blockade in urothelial cancer. Assay used: immunoSEQ multiplex PCR; TCRdb lists only in-frame clones, some missing. The table records 30,000 to 40,000 clones, around 82% of them present only once. The material sequenced was PBMCs, taken around atezolizumab (anti-PD-L1) treatment. Receptors were obtained from a man aged 55-75 years with urothelial cancer.

The rearrangement uses TRBV5-1 and TRBJ2-2; 11 bases agree with TRBD1. The germline CDR1 and CDR2 sequences are SGHRS and YFSETQ. V lost 4 bases, J lost 3 bases, and 2 bases stayed unmatched. The CDR3 spans 15 residues. Written as DNA, the CDR3 is TGCGCCAGCAGCCTGGGACAGGGGGACACCGGGGAGCTGTTTTTT. Its translation: CASSLGQGDTGELFF.

The chain uses TRBV29-1 and TRBJ1-3; possibly TRBD1 for D (6 bases). The CDR3 consists of 14 residues. V was clipped by 7 bases and J by 4 bases, with 17 bases between them. The germline V gene has CDR1 SQVTM and CDR2 ANQGSEA. CDR3 sequence (DNA): TGCAGCGCAGGATTGGGGGCGGTCGGAAACACCATATATTTT. Encoded protein: CSAGLGAVGNTIYF.

This chain links TRBV4-3 with TRBJ2-7; the D is unclear. Trimming took off 0 bases at V and 3 bases at J, with 9 bases between the two ends. The CDR3 covers 14 residues. Per the germline V gene, CDR1 is LGHNA and CDR2 is YSLEER. The CDR3 DNA reads as TGCGCCAGCAGCCAAGACCGCACGAGCTACGAGCAGTACTTC. This gives the protein CASSQDRTSYEQYF.

Concerning this clone: The sample has other DNA sequences that encode this CDR3 too. The gene calls are TRBV5-1 and TRBJ1-6; 8 bases fit TRBD1. Germline V CDR1 and CDR2: SGHRS, YFSETQ. With V trimmed by 0 bases and J by 7 bases, 6 bases remained unmatched. The CDR3 is made up of 16 amino acids. This CDR3 reads CASSLEPGGKNSPLHF. DNA for the CDR3: TGCGCCAGCAGCTTGGAGCCAGGGGGCAAGAATTCACCCCTCCACTTT.

J is TRBJ1-4 and V is TRBV7-2, with 10 bases aligning to TRBD1. CDR1 is SGHTA, CDR2 FQGNSA, per germline. The ends lost 5 bases at V and 8 bases at J; junction bases unmatched: 11. This CDR3 spans 16 amino acids. The CDR3 spells CASSVGDRGNIEKLFF. The CDR3 bases are TGTGCCAGCAGCGTCGGGGACAGGGGTAACATCGAAAAACTGTTTTTT. The full variable domain, rest sourced from reference TRBV7-2 and TRBJ1-4, is GAGVSQSPSNKVTEKGKDVELRCDPISGHTALYWYRQSLGQGLEFLIYFQGNSAPDKSGLPSDRFSAERTGGSVSTLTIQRTQQEDSAVYLCASSVGDRGNIEKLFFGSGTQLSVL.

Notes on this clone: An end of the junction differs from the germline gene, which may be a read error. V is TRBV7-2 and J is TRBJ2-2; a weak D match, TRBD1 (6 bases). CDR1 and CDR2 from the germline V gene are SGHTA and FQGNSA. This CDR3 region has 16 residues. The CDR3 DNA reads as TGTGCCAGCAGCCTAGCCAGGGGCTCGAACACCGGGGAGCTGTTTTTT. As protein: CASSLARGSNTGELFF.

The chain carries TRBV27 and TRBJ1-2; TRBD1 agrees at 12 bases. Germline trimming cut 2 bases from V and 4 bases from J; bases unmatched to any gene: 8. The germline V gene encodes CDR1 MNHEY and CDR2 SMNVEV (reference sequence). This CDR3 comprises 17 residues. The CDR3 reads CASSLGRDRGHFYGYTF. In DNA form, the CDR3 reads TGTGCCAGCAGTTTAGGCCGGGACAGGGGGCATTTCTATGGCTACACCTTC.

V gene TRBV5-1 combines with J gene TRBJ1-1; 11 positions match TRBD1. Trimming took 0 bases from V and 4 from J; bases not matched to a gene: 5. Germline CDR1 SGHRS, CDR2 YFSETQ. CDR3 size: 16 residues. As DNA, the CDR3 is TGCGCCAGCAGCTTGGGGGACAGGGGGGGGACCACTGAAGCTTTCTTT. It yields the protein CASSLGDRGGTTEAFF.

The gene calls are TRBV19 and TRBJ1-2; 7 nucleotides line up with TRBD1. The CDR3 contains 13 residues. Trimming cost V 4 bases and J 4 bases; bases outside gene matches: 3. The germline V gene has CDR1 LNHDA and CDR2 SQIVND (reference sequence). The CDR3 DNA reads TGTGCCAGTAGTACTGGGACAGCCTATGGCTACACCTTC. Translation: CASSTGTAYGYTF.

This rearrangement joins TRBV6-5 to TRBJ1-2, with D maybe TRBD1 (6 bases). The CDR3 has 13 amino acids. Germline assignment: CDR1 MNHEY and CDR2 SVGAGI. Between the trimmed V and J ends, which lost 4 bases and 2 bases, there was a span of 8 bases. In DNA form, the CDR3 reads TGTGCCAGCAGTTTCCAGGGGAACTATGGCTACACCTTC. It encodes CASSFQGNYGYTF.

The chain employs TRBV5-4 and TRBJ1-2, with D perhaps matching TRBD1 (6 bases). Trimming took 0 bases from V and 3 from J, leaving 12 bases between them. Germline CDR1 and CDR2: SGHNT and YYREEE (reference sequence). This CDR3 has 15 amino acids. The CDR3 bases are TGTGCCAGCAGCTTGGTGGCAGGGGACCACTATGGCTACACCTTC. Translated: CASSLVAGDHYGYTF.

The chain carries TRBV13 and TRBJ2-2; TRBD1 matches 9 bases. The germline V gene encodes CDR1 PRHDT and CDR2 FYEKMQ (reference sequence). The trim removed 6 bases at V and 6 bases at J, leaving 11 bases unmatched. This CDR3 comprises 16 residues. This chain's CDR3 is CASRTQGQGRSGELFF. The CDR3 bases are TGTGCCAGCAGAACACAAGGACAGGGGAGATCCGGGGAGCTGTTTTTT.

The chain recombines TRBV11-2 with TRBJ1-1; 7 bases line up with TRBD1. Germline V CDR1 and CDR2: SGHAT, FQNNGV. J lost 13 bases, V lost 6 bases, and 14 bases had no gene match. The CDR3 covers 13 residues. CDR3 nucleotides: TGTGCCAGCAGTGAAGGGGGCAGGCGTTTTGTTTTCTTT. It translates to CASSEGGRRFVFF.

The V gene is TRBV5-4, the J gene TRBJ2-2, with TRBD1 identical over 9 bases. The CDR3 extends over 15 amino acids. The germline V gene has CDR1 SGHNT and CDR2 YYREEE (reference sequence). The V gene end was trimmed by 4 bases and the J gene end by 5 bases; junction bases not matched to a gene: 6. The CDR3 DNA sequence: TGTGCCAGCAGCCCCAGACAGGGGGGGACCGGGGAGCTGTTTTTT. Encoded protein: CASSPRQGGTGELFF.

The chain joins TRBV4-1 to TRBJ2-1, with TRBD2 matching 8 bases. Trimming took 1 base from V and 6 from J; bases not matched to a gene: 5. The CDR3 totals 15 residues. Germline loops: CDR1 MGHRA, CDR2 YSYEKL. For the CDR3, the DNA is TGCGCCAGCAGCCAAGTTATGGCGGGGGGCAATGAGCAGTTCTTC. As protein: CASSQVMAGGNEQFF.

In its sample, this clone was seen a few times. The rearrangement links TRBV5-8 to TRBJ1-1, with D perhaps matching TRBD1 (5 bases). CDR1 SGHTS and CDR2 YDEGEE come from the germline V gene. The CDR3 totals 14 residues. V shed 0 bases and J shed 4 bases, with 10 bases lying between them. As DNA, the CDR3 is TGTGCCAGCAGCTTGGCCCCGGGGGGCACTGAAGCTTTCTTT. Translation: CASSLAPGGTEAFF.

This chain joins TRBV2 and TRBJ2-1; 7 positions match TRBD2. CDR3 length equals 18 residues. The V segment lost 1 base and the J segment 0 bases; nucleotides outside the gene matches: 9. Germline values: CDR1 SNHLY, CDR2 FYNNEI. CDR3: CASSEGLAAYVSYNEQFF. The CDR3 DNA sequence: TGTGCCAGCAGTGAAGGTCTAGCGGCTTACGTCTCCTACAATGAGCAGTTCTTC. Full variable domain (remainder filled in from reference TRBV2 and TRBJ2-1): EPEVTQTPSHQVTQMGQEVILRCVPISNHLYFYWYRQILGQKVEFLVSFYNNEISEKSEIFDDQFSVERPDGSNFTLKIRSTKLEDSAMYFCASSEGLAAYVSYNEQFFGPGTRLTVL.

J is TRBJ2-3 and V is TRBV28; D gene unclear. CDR3 length: 14 residues. Germline loops: CDR1 MDHEN, CDR2 SYDVKM. Between the trimmed V and J ends, which lost 3 bases and 0 bases, there was a span of 7 bases. CDR3 residues: CASSFSRSTDTQYF. The CDR3 DNA follows: TGTGCCAGCAGTTTCAGTCGTAGCACAGATACGCAGTATTTT.

The chain couples TRBV28 to TRBJ1-1; D remains ambiguous. The V end lost 2 bases, the J end lost 11 bases, and 12 bases lay between the germline ends. Germline loops: CDR1 MDHEN, CDR2 SYDVKM. CDR3 length: 12 residues. Here the CDR3 DNA reads TGTGCCAGCAGTTTACTCGGCAGCGAGGCTTTCTTT. Amino acids: CASSLLGSEAFF. The full variable domain, with the rest looked up from reference TRBV28 and TRBJ1-1, is DVKVTQSSRYLVKRTGEKVFLECVQDMDHENMFWYRQDPGLGLRLIYFSYDVKMKEKGDIPEGYSVSREKKERFSLILESASTNQTSMYLCASSLLGSEAFFGQGTRLTVV.